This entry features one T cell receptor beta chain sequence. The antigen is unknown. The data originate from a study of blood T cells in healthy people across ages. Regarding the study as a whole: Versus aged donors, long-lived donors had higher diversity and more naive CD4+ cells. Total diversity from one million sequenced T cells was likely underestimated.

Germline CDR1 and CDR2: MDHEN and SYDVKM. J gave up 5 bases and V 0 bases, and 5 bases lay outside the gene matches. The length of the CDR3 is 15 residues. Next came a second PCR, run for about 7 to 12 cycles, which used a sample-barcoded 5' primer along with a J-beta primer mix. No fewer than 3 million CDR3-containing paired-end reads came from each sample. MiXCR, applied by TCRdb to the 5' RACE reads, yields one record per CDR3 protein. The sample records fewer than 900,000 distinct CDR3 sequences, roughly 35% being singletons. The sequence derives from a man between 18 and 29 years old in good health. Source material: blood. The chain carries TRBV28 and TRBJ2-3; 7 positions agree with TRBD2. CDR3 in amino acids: CASSLWASGVDTQYF. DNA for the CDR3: TGTGCCAGCAGTTTATGGGCTAGCGGAGTAGATACGCAGTATTTT.